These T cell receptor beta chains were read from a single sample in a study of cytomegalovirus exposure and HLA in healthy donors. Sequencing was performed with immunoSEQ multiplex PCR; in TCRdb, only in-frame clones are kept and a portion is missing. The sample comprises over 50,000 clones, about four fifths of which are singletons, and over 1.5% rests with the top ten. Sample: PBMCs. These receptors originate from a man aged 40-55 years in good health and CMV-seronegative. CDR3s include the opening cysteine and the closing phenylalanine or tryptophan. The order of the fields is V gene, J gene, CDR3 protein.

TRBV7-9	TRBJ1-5	CASSLTGGSSPQHF
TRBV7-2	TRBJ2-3	CASSPLGQGDTQYF
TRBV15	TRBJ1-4	CATSTTGGSSEKLFF
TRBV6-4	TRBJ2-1	CASYGGGDDEQFF
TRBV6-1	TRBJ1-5	CASSEMWGLRQPQHF
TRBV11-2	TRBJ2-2	CASSLASLRTGELFF
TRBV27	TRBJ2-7	CASSLSSGIYEQYF
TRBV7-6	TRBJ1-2	CASSLVPYDGYTF
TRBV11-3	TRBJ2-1	CASSLGGTGGVEQFF
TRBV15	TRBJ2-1	CATGGLAGGRGYNEQFF
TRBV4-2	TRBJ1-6	CASSQESGGGQANSPLHF